This TCR beta chain was captured in a study of T-cell reconstitution after alpha-beta-depleted transplantation in children. V shed 2 bases and J 15 bases; nucleotides not matched to a gene: 10. The CDR3 consists of 12 residues. The germline V gene encodes CDR1 GTSNPN and CDR2 SVGIG (reference sequence). Unique molecular identifiers tagged the TCRbeta library. Via MiXCR, TCRdb re-called the PCR reads, giving one row per CDR3 protein. Among around 700,000 distinct CDR3 sequences listed, about 12% were seen once. In its sample, this clonotype was seen many times. Its cognate antigen is unknown. General study points: The high TCRbeta diversity at day 60 in some patients came from surviving recipient T cells and thymic progenitors. After one year, T-cell counts and TCRbeta diversity mostly came from new T cells. In patients about two months after transplant, alpha-beta T cells reportedly arose from several hundred expanded graft clones.

This sequence originates from a girl aged 2-10 years with congenital amegakaryocytic thrombocytopenia, due to receive a stem cell transplant. The sequencing here drew on PBMCs, taken before TCRalphabeta/CD19-depleted stem cell transplant. This rearrangement joins TRBV30 to TRBJ2-1; 7 bases align to TRBD2. Written as DNA, the CDR3 is TGTGCCTGGAGTTCGACTAGCTCCCTTACGTTCTTC. It specifies CAWSSTSSLTFF.